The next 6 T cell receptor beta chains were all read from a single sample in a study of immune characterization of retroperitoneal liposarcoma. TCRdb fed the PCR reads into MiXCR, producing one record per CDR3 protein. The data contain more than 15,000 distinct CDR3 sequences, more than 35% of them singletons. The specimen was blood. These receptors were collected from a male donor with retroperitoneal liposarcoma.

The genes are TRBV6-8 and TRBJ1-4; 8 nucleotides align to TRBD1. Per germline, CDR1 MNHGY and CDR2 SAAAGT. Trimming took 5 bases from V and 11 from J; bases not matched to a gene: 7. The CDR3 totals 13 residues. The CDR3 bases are TGTGCCAGCAGTGTCGACAGGGGAGGGAAACTGTTTTTT. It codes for CASSVDRGGKLFF.

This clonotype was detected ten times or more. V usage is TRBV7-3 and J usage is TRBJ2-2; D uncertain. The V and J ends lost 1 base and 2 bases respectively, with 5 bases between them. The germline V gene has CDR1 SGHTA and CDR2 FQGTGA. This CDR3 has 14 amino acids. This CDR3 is CASSLNRNTGELFF. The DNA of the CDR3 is TGTGCCAGCAGCTTAAACAGAAACACCGGGGAGCTGTTTTTT.

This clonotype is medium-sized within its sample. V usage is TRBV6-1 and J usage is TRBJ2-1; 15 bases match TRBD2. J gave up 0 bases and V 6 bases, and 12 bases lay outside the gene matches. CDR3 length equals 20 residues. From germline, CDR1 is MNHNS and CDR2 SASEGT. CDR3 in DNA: TGTGCCAGCAGCGCAGTCGGGACTAGCGGGAGGCCGAGCTCCTACAATGAGCAGTTCTTC. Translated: CASSAVGTSGRPSSYNEQFF.

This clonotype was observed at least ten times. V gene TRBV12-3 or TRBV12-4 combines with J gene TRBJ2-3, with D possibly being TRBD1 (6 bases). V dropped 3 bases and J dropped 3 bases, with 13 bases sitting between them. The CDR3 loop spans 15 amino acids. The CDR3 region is CASSFRGRSTDTQYF. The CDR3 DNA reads TGTGCCAGCAGTTTCAGGGGAAGGAGTACAGATACGCAGTATTTT.

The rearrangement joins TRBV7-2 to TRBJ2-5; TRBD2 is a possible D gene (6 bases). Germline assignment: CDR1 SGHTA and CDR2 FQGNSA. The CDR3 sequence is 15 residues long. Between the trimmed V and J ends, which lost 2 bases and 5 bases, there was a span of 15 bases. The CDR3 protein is CASSLNGGSQETQYF. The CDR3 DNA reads TGTGCCAGCAGCTTAAACGGGGGTTCGCAGGAGACCCAGTACTTC.

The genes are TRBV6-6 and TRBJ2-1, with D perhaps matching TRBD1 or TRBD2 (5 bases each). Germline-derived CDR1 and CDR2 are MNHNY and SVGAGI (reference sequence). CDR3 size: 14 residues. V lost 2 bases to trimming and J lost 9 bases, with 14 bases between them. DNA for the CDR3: TGTGCCAGCAGTTACCGGACGGGGCTCTCTGAGCAGTTCTTC. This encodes CASSYRTGLSEQFF.